The rows below give T cell receptor beta chains drawn from one sample of a study of T cell changes during pregnancy in multiple sclerosis. The data were produced by immunoSEQ multiplex PCR, yet TCRdb's version contains in-frame clones alone and is incomplete. The sample holds 35,000 to 45,000 clones; about 90% are singletons and the top ten take around 1%. This specimen was CD4+ T cells from peripheral blood mononuclear cells, taken after pregnancy. These receptors all stem from a female donor with multiple sclerosis, enrolled in a pregnancy study. Both conserved end residues are part of each CDR3.

>TRBV5-5|TRBJ1-4
CASSLAPDRGPANEKLFF
>TRBV4-1|TRBJ1-4
CASSLTFDSYNEKLFF
>TRBV2|TRBJ2-3
CASSGVEGAGDTQYF
>TRBV5-6|TRBJ2-5
CASSLSGEETQYF
>TRBV5-1|TRBJ2-1
CASSLGQGGYNEQFF
>TRBV5-6|TRBJ2-3
CASSFAPGRHTDTQYF
>TRBV5-5|TRBJ1-1
CASSRGQGKGDTEAFF
>TRBV7-2|TRBJ2-7
CASSPPTRGGYEQYF
>TRBV6-5|TRBJ2-7
CASSYSGGAGYEQYF
>TRBV7-3|TRBJ2-3
CASSLFRRGAGDTQYF
>TRBV14|TRBJ2-1
CASSRLDRVELNEQFF
>TRBV11-2|TRBJ1-1
CASSLGGQTNTEAFF
>TRBV7-8|TRBJ2-5
CASSPGTTEETQYF
>TRBV4-3|TRBJ1-5
CASSQQESGLWPQHF